This note documents a single T cell receptor beta chain sequence. This sample is drawn from a study of blood T cell repertoires in COVID-19. Whole-study context: Spain, Italy and the United States supplied samples that represented acute and convalescent COVID-19. From T cells, B-cell-depleted T cells, or PBMCs came the material, which was cDNA or gDNA.

Original handling: Estimates of nucleated cell counts were drawn from the amplification of reference gene primers. Profiled with immunoSEQ multiplex PCR; TCRdb holds only in-frame clones, not every one. V, J and clone size were drawn from that table, and D and trimming were deduced from the DNA. The sample comprises around 20,000 clones, around 90% of which are singletons, and about 7.4% rests with the top ten. This TCR came from a man between 70 and 80 years old with active COVID-19. The sample consisted of peripheral blood.

CDR3 nucleotide sequence: TGTGCCAGCAGTCGTAGCGGGGCTGAAAACTATGGCTACACCTTC. This encodes CASSRSGAENYGYTF. This chain connects TRBV6-2 or TRBV6-3 to TRBJ1-2, with D possibly TRBD1 on 5 matching bases. Germline assignment: CDR1 MNHEY and CDR2 SVGEGT. This CDR3 comprises 15 residues. Trimming stripped 5 bases from V and 2 bases from J, with 15 bases between.